This TCR beta chain stems from a study of T cell responses to AZD1222 COVID-19 vaccine. Overall study context: Second doses were pooled across both intervals (about 4 or about 12 weeks). Findings and caveats of the study: Two AZD1222 administrations were followed by greater Spike-specific TCR breadth and depth. Repertoires were obtained only post-peak T cell response. It was only 6 or 7 AZD1222 recipients who were seropositive at baseline.

The CDR3 runs to 15 residues. In germline, CDR1 is MNHEY, CDR2 SMNVEV (reference sequence). V lost 1 base to trimming and J lost 3 bases; unmatched junction nucleotides: 6. This table comes from immunoSEQ multiplex PCR, and its TCRdb copy is limited to in-frame clones, with some not included. The table records some 36,000 clones, around nine tenths of them present only once. Concerning this clone: Antigen: not known.

Specimen: peripheral blood, collected on day 0 of AZD1222 vaccination. The TCR was taken from an adult in good health. This chain connects TRBV27 to TRBJ2-7; 7 positions agree with TRBD1. The CDR3 sequence: CASSLWGTDNYEQYF. As DNA, the CDR3 is TGTGCCAGCAGTTTATGGGGGACAGACAACTACGAGCAGTACTTC.